This TCR beta chain appears in the sequencing data of a study of blood T cell repertoires in COVID-19 (TCRdb year 2020). Turning to the overall study: The collaborator samples originated in the United States, Italy and Spain and spanned the acute and convalescent phases of COVID-19. The material from the prospective study consisted of cDNA or gDNA derived from T cells, B-cell-depleted T cells, or PBMCs. The dataset comprised deeply sampled blood TCRbeta repertoires from subjects exposed to, actively infected with, or recovered from COVID-19. A freely available public database, intended as a resource for researchers studying the immune response to SARS-CoV-2, is where the repertoires were released. The samples were drawn from the first 160 participants of the ongoing ImmuneRACE study and from roughly 1,300 subjects provided by 6 global collaborators. Sample metadata almost always included a de-identified subject ID, COVID-19 status, age in years and sex. Where HLA class I and class II types were available, the types were taken from metadata supplied by the sample provider, not from assay-based typing.

The paper as a whole reports these results and caveats: The amount of clinical and demographic metadata varied by source and participant and was provided uncurated.

The collaborating institutions used their own protocols to collect whole blood in K2EDTA tubes. For TCRbeta analysis, collaborator samples were shipped as frozen whole blood, as isolated PBMCs, or as DNA extracted from either sample type. The immunoSEQ Assay, a bias-controlled multiplex PCR, was used to amplify TCRbeta CDR3 regions from genomic DNA. As for the original processing: Within the assay, amplification of reference gene primers was used to estimate how many nucleated cells each sample contained. To quantify the absolute abundance of each unique TCRbeta CDR3 rearrangement, sequence reads were collapsed and filtered. Productive Simpson clonality was computed per sample as the square root of Simpson's diversity index over productive rearrangements. TCRdb took this table from immuneACCESS and kept in-frame rearrangements with V and J called. Such tables lack part of the clones; where checked against another copy, unresolved V genes explain under half of the gap, and the rest is unexplained. The V and J calls and clone size are taken from that table; D and trimming were inferred from the DNA. The sample contains about 400,000 clones, roughly 89% of them found a single time. The ten most abundant clones make up approximately 1.5% of the sample.

Remarks on this clone: Which antigen it targets is not known. No clone much larger than this one lies a single base away; base qualities are absent.

The receptor comes from a woman between 25 and 40 years old with active or convalescent COVID-19. Sequenced sample: peripheral blood.

The CDR3 region has the sequence CAISDLTGREDYGYTF. The sequence in DNA is TGTGCCATCAGTGACTTGACAGGGCGAGAAGACTATGGCTACACCTTC. The rearranged segments are TRBV10-3 and TRBJ1-2; the central 7 bases match TRBD1. The CDR3 has 16 amino acids, counting the end cysteine and phenylalanine. Just the 48-base CDR3 DNA is kept, in frame starting at base 1. V trim: 3 bases; J trim: 3 bases; unmatched bases: 10. The germline V gene encodes CDR1 ENHRY and CDR2 SYGVKD.